This T cell receptor (beta chain) originates from a study of CD8+ T cells in alopecia areata. Study outcomes and limitations: Many expanded lesional clones remained in scalp and blood on tofacitinib.

Treatment described: oral pan-JAK inhibitor, 5-10 mg twice daily. Alopecia areata patients provided lesional scalp punch biopsies and peripheral blood, both collected for the study. A word on this clone: What it binds is not known.

TCR sequencing used cDNA made by reverse transcription of extracted RNA. Using immunoSEQ multiplex PCR, the repertoire was profiled, and TCRdb retains in-frame clones only, with some absent. Here the sample spans roughly 12,000 clones, approximately 71% being singletons. The sequence was collected from a human donor with alopecia areata. Sequences were derived from skin, sampled at week 4, from a patient treated with tofacitinib.

CDR3 region: CASSPGQSHSYNEQFF. The CDR3 DNA follows: TGTGCCAGCAGCCCTGGACAGTCGCACTCCTACAATGAGCAGTTCTTC. The chain links TRBV5-4 to TRBJ2-1, with a tentative D call TRBD1 (6 bases). The CDR3 extends over 16 amino acids. From germline, CDR1 is SGHNT and CDR2 YYREEE (reference sequence). The V and J ends lost 4 bases and 0 bases respectively, with 14 bases between them. Combining the CDR3 with reference TRBV5-4 and TRBJ2-1 gives the whole variable domain ETGVTQSPTHLIKTRGQQVTLRCSSQSGHNTVSWYQQALGQGPQFIFQYYREEENGRGNFPPRFSGLQFPNYSSELNVNALELDDSALYLCASSPGQSHSYNEQFFGPGTRLTVL.